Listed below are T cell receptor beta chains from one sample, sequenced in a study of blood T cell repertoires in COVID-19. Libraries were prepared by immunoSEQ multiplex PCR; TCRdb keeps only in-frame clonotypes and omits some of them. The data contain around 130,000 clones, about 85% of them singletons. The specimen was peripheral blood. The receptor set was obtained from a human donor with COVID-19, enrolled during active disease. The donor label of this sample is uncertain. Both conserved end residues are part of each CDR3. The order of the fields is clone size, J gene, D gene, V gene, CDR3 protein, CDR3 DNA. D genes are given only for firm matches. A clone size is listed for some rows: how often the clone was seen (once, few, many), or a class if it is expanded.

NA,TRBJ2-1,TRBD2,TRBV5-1,CASTLSGRGNEQFF,TGCGCCAGCACCCTTAGCGGGAGGGGAAATGAGCAGTTCTTC
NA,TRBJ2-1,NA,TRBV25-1,CASSDRRLPDNEQFF,TGTGCCAGCAGTGACCGGCGACTTCCCGACAATGAGCAGTTCTTC
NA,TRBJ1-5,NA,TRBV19,CASSIRRGQPQHF,TGTGCCAGTAGTATACGAAGGGGACAGCCCCAGCATTTT
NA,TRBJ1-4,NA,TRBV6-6,CASSYSLWGLNEKLFF,TGTGCCAGCAGTTACTCGCTCTGGGGCCTTAATGAAAAACTGTTTTTT
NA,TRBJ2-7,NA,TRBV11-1,CASSPLLGTGTYEQYF,TGTGCCAGCAGCCCACTACTCGGGACTGGAACCTACGAGCAGTACTTC
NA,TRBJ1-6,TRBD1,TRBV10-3,CAIRTGTGDSPLHF,TGTGCCATCAGAACCGGGACAGGAGATTCACCCCTCCACTTT
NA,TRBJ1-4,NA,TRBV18,CASSPGQGNLELFF,TGTGCCAGCTCACCAGGGCAGGGGAATCTGGAACTGTTTTTT
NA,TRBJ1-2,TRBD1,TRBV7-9,CASSPGTGYSGYTF,TGTGCCAGCAGCCCAGGGACAGGGTACTCTGGCTACACCTTC
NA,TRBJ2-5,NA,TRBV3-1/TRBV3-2,CASSQTPQGVGETQYF,TGTGCCAGCAGCCAGACCCCCCAGGGCGTGGGGGAGACCCAGTACTTC
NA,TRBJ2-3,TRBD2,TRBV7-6,CASSSRPGLASVADTQYF,TGTGCCAGCAGCTCCCGACCGGGACTAGCGAGTGTGGCAGATACGCAGTATTTT
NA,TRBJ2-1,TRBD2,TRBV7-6,CASSAPARGGVSYNEQFF,TGTGCCAGCAGCGCCCCGGCGCGCGGGGGGGTCTCCTACAATGAGCAGTTCTTC
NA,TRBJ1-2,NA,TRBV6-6,CASNPDSTYGYTF,TGTGCCAGCAACCCGGACAGTACCTATGGCTACACCTTC
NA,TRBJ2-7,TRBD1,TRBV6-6,CASSYPGQTYEQYF,TGTGCCAGCAGTTATCCGGGACAGACCTACGAGCAGTACTTC
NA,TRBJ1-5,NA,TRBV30,CAWSGGLGGNQPQHF,TGTGCCTGGAGTGGCGGATTAGGCGGCAATCAGCCCCAGCATTTT
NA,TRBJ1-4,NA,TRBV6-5,CASEHDSGGDEKLFF,TGTGCCAGCGAGCACGATTCGGGGGGCGATGAAAAACTGTTTTTT
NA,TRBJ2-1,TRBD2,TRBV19,CASTPTSGGFNEQFF,TGTGCCAGTACCCCGACTAGCGGGGGGTTCAATGAGCAGTTCTTC
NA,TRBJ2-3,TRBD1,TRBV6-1,CASSEVTTGSQAQYF,TGTGCCAGCAGTGAAGTTACGACAGGGAGTCAAGCGCAGTATTTT
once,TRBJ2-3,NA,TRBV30,CAWSVSQGVTDTQYF,TGTGCCTGGAGTGTGAGTCAAGGGGTCACAGATACGCAGTATTTT
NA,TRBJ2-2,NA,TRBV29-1,CSVGQDSNTGELFF,TGCAGCGTCGGACAAGACTCGAACACCGGGGAGCTGTTTTTT
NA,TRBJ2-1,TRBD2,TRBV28,CASSLPGGWDNEQFF,TGTGCCAGCAGCTTACCGGGAGGGTGGGACAATGAGCAGTTCTTC
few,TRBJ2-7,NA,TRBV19,CASSIVADTYEQYF,TGTGCCAGTAGTATAGTGGCTGATACCTACGAGCAGTACTTC
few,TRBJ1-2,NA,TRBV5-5,CASSLGWEGYGYTF,TGTGCCAGCAGCTTGGGTTGGGAGGGCTATGGCTACACCTTC
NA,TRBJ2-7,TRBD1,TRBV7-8,CASSMGQLYEQYF,TGTGCCAGCAGCATGGGACAGCTCTACGAGCAGTACTTC
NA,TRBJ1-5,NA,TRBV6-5,CASSYGGVAWHQHF,TGTGCCAGCAGTTACGGGGGGGTGGCTTGGCACCAGCATTTT
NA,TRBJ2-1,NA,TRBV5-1,CASSLEGDRANEQFF,TGCGCCAGCAGCTTAGAAGGGGATAGGGCCAATGAGCAGTTCTTC
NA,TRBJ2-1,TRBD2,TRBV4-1,CASSQAALAGGDEQFF,TGCGCCAGCAGCCAAGCCGCCCTAGCGGGAGGCGATGAGCAGTTCTTC
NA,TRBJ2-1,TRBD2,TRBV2,CASRTGGTFYNEQFF,TGTGCCAGCAGGACGGGGGGGACTTTCTACAATGAGCAGTTCTTC
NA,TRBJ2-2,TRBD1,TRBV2,CASRAGGITGELFF,TGTGCCAGCAGGGCAGGGGGAATCACCGGGGAGCTGTTTTTT
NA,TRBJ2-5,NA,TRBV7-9,CASSFRGGETQYF,TGTGCCAGCAGCTTCAGGGGCGGAGAGACCCAGTACTTC
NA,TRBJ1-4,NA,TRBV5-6,CASSWSRGKLFF,TGTGCCAGCAGCTGGTCCCGGGGAAAACTGTTTTTT
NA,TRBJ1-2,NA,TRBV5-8,CASSLPGRNYGYTF,TGTGCCAGCAGCTTACCGGGAAGGAACTATGGCTACACCTTC
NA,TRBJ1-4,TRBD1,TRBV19,CASSIDFGQGASYEKLFF,TGTGCCAGTAGTATAGACTTTGGACAGGGGGCAAGTTATGAAAAACTGTTTTTT
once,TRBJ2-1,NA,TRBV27,CASSLGRDENEQFF,TGTGCCAGCAGTTTGGGCAGGGATGAGAATGAGCAGTTCTTC
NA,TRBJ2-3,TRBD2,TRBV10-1,CASSESGTSGRAYTQYF,TGCGCCAGCAGTGAGTCGGGGACTAGCGGGAGGGCCTATACGCAGTATTTT
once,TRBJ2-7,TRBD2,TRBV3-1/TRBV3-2,CASSQDLIGRGAAASYEQYF,TGTGCCAGCAGCCAAGATCTGATCGGGCGGGGGGCCGCCGCCTCCTACGAGCAGTACTTC
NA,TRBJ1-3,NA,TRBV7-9,CASSYRQDLYRSSGNTIYF,TGTGCCAGCAGCTACAGACAGGACCTTTACCGGAGTTCTGGAAACACCATATATTTT
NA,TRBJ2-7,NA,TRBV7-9,CASSAIGGSEQYF,TGTGCCAGCAGCGCGATAGGGGGTTCCGAGCAGTACTTC
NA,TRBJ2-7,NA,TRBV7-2,CASSLGWGRSSYEQYF,TGTGCCAGCAGCTTAGGATGGGGCAGGTCCTCCTACGAGCAGTACTTC
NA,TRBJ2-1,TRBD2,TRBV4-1,CASSQEREWSYNEQFF,TGCGCCAGCAGCCAAGAGCGGGAGTGGTCCTACAATGAGCAGTTCTTC
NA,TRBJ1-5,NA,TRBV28,CASTLWPGPQHF,TGTGCCAGCACATTATGGCCCGGGCCCCAGCATTTT
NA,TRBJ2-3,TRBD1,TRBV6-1,CASSEYGRGTDTQYF,TGTGCCAGCAGTGAATATGGCAGGGGGACAGATACGCAGTATTTT
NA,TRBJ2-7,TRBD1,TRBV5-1,CASSLDGTGWAQYF,TGCGCCAGCAGCTTGGATGGGACAGGCTGGGCGCAGTACTTC
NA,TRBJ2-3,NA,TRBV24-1,CATSYSTSTDTQYF,TGTGCCACCAGTTACAGCACTAGCACAGATACGCAGTATTTT
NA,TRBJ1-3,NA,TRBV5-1,CASSLGPTSQEDTIYF,TGCGCCAGCAGCTTGGGCCCCACCTCACAGGAAGACACCATATATTTT
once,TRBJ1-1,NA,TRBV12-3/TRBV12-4,CASGSAGATEAFF,TGTGCCAGCGGTTCAGCGGGGGCCACTGAAGCTTTCTTT
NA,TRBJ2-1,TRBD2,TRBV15,CATSREGAGGNEQFF,TGTGCCACCAGCAGGGAAGGAGCGGGGGGGAATGAGCAGTTCTTC
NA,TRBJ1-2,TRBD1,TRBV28,CASTTTGGDGYTF,TGTGCCAGCACAACAACAGGGGGCGATGGCTACACCTTC
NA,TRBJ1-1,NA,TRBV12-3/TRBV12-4,CASRQYGSRAFF,TGTGCCAGCAGGCAATACGGGAGTCGCGCTTTCTTT
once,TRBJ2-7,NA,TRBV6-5,CASAGLLIYEQYF,TGTGCCAGCGCCGGACTCCTGATATACGAGCAGTACTTC